Detailed here is one T cell receptor (beta chain). What it recognizes is unknown. The data are from a study of cytomegalovirus exposure and HLA in healthy donors. Study in general: In terms of ancestry, the Caucasian-associated cluster contained about 81% of the approximately 400 genotyped donors.

CDR1 and CDR2 (germline): SGHVS, FQNEAQ. This CDR3 has 14 residues. V lost 0 bases and J lost 6, with 11 bases in between. Vbeta (60) and Jbeta (13) primers were used in the PCR. Sequencing was performed with immunoSEQ multiplex PCR; in TCRdb, only in-frame clones are kept and a portion is missing. The repertoire includes 110,000 or so clones, roughly 13% of them detected once, and approximately 15% sits in the top ten. Whole-study findings and limits: An analysis that was carried out later associated fewer than 20,000 TCR beta sequences with HLA alleles at 0.05 false discovery rate.

Sequences were obtained from PBMCs. This clonotype originated in a man between 40 and 49 years old in good health and CMV-seropositive. The rearrangement links TRBV7-8 to TRBJ1-2, with a weak D call TRBD1 (6 bases). CDR3 protein: CASSLAPRGHGYTF. The CDR3 DNA reads as TGTGCCAGCAGCTTAGCGCCCAGGGGCCATGGCTACACCTTC.